The source of this T cell receptor beta chain is a study of T cells after yellow fever vaccination. Study results and limitations: Subsequent booster samples again held most clones from primary vaccination (roughly 96% CD4, just under 90% CD8).

From germline, CDR1 is MNHEY and CDR2 SVGAGI. The CDR3 covers 13 residues. Deletions cut 0 bases from V and 2 bases from J, with 5 bases between. MiXCR was run by TCRdb on the 5' RACE reads, yielding one entry per CDR3 protein. The sample has under 150,000 distinct CDR3 sequences, about 7.7% seen once; the top ten hold under 0.85%. On this clonotype: Its antigen is still unknown.

The starting material was CD4+ T cells sorted from PBMCs, obtained 5 days after the yellow fever booster vaccination. The clonotype was recovered from a man aged 30-40 years who received the YFV17D yellow fever vaccine. The V and J genes are TRBV6-5 and TRBJ2-7, with D unresolved. In DNA, the CDR3 is TGTGCCAGCAGTTACTCGGGCCCCTACGAGCAGTACTTC. Its protein is CASSYSGPYEQYF.